The 32 T cell receptor beta chains presented below share a single source sample, sequenced in a study of blood T cells in healthy people across ages. PCR was performed a second time for about 7 to 11 cycles using a sample-barcoded 5' primer and a J-beta primer mix. A single record per CDR3 protein comes from TCRdb applying MiXCR to the 5' RACE reads. The sample lists about 730,000 distinct CDR3 sequences; roughly 43% were seen once. What was sequenced was blood. The receptors here all came from a woman aged 55-75 years in good health.

V gene TRBV29-1 combines with J gene TRBJ2-5, with 10 bases that match TRBD2. This CDR3 has 16 residues. The germline V gene encodes CDR1 SQVTM and CDR2 ANQGSEA. With 3 bases clipped from V and 11 bases from J, the junction kept 18 bases outside the gene matches. The CDR3: CSVDRRTSGRDNEQYF. The DNA of the CDR3 is TGCAGCGTTGACAGACGGACTAGCGGACGGGACAATGAGCAGTACTTC.

The chain has TRBV4-2 and TRBJ2-2; D perhaps matches TRBD1 (6 bases). The CDR3 has 15 amino acids. V was trimmed by 5 bases and J by 7 bases, leaving 17 bases between them. Germline V CDR1 and CDR2: LGHNA, YNFKEQ. DNA of the CDR3: TGTGCCAGCAGCAAGATCGGACAGAGTGGCGGGGAGCTGTTTTTT. Translating it yields CASSKIGQSGGELFF.

The genes are TRBV2 and TRBJ1-1; D call uncertain. V shed 6 bases and J shed 11 bases, with 16 bases lying between them. Germline V gives CDR1 SNHLY, CDR2 FYNNEI. This CDR3 region has 12 residues. The CDR3 reads CASRVAAGLAFF. As DNA, the CDR3 is TGTGCCAGCAGGGTGGCTGCAGGCCTCGCTTTCTTT.

The chain carries TRBV7-2 and TRBJ2-4; 9 bases fit TRBD1. After removal of 4 bases from V and 7 bases from J, the junction contained 8 bases not matched to a gene. Germline assignment: CDR1 SGHTA and CDR2 FQGNSA. CDR3 length equals 15 residues. The CDR3 DNA sequence: TGTGCCAGCAGCTCCTCCTCCGGGACAGGGAACATTCAGTACTTC. It codes for CASSSSSGTGNIQYF.

This clonotype was recorded a few times. V usage is TRBV11-2 and J usage is TRBJ1-2; D gene ambiguous. The CDR3 consists of 13 residues. The germline CDR1 and CDR2 sequences are SGHAT and FQNNGV. V was shortened by 3 bases and J by 8 bases, with 13 bases between the two germline ends. The CDR3 DNA reads TGTGCCAGCAGCTTGGACGTGCTTAGGGGCTACACCTTC. Translated: CASSLDVLRGYTF.

This clonotype was picked up a small number of times. The V and J genes are TRBV13 and TRBJ1-1; D is perhaps TRBD1 (5 bases). Deletions cut 5 bases from V and 1 base from J, with 14 bases between. The germline V gene encodes CDR1 PRHDT and CDR2 FYEKMQ (reference sequence). The CDR3 covers 15 residues. In nucleotides, the CDR3 is TGTGCCAGCAGCCGTACCCTAGGACAGAACACTGAAGCTTTCTTT. Amino acid sequence: CASSRTLGQNTEAFF.

For the CDR3, the DNA is TGTGCCAGCAGCCAAGATTGGGGGACTGAATCCTACGAGCAGTACTTC. It yields the protein CASSQDWGTESYEQYF. J is TRBJ2-7 and V is TRBV4-2, with D possibly matching TRBD2 (6 bases). Germline CDR1 LGHNA, CDR2 YNFKEQ. The germline V and J ends were trimmed by 0 bases and 1 base, with 13 bases remaining between them. The CDR3 loop spans 16 amino acids.

CDR3 nucleotide sequence: TGTGCCATCAGTGAGTCGACGGGACTAGCGGGGTGGTATTTT. Translated, it gives CAISESTGLAGWYF. V is TRBV10-3 and J is TRBJ2-3; TRBD2 matches 13 bases. The CDR3 totals 14 residues. The ends lost 0 bases at V and 14 bases at J; junction bases unmatched: 5. The germline gives CDR1 ENHRY, CDR2 SYGVKD.

In its sample, this clonotype was seen a few times. The V gene is TRBV6-1, the J gene TRBJ2-7; TRBD1 or TRBD2 may be the D gene (6 bases each). With 2 bases removed from V and 7 bases from J, the gap between germline ends came to 15 bases. The CDR3 spans 14 residues. Germline V gene sequence: CDR1 MNHNS, CDR2 SASEGT. In DNA form, the CDR3 reads TGTGCCAGCAGTGAAAAGGGGGGCGGGAATGAGCAGTACTTC. Amino acids: CASSEKGGGNEQYF.

With respect to this clonotype: This may be a read error, as it is one base from a much larger clone. This chain joins TRBV7-2 and TRBJ2-1, with TRBD2 matching over 10 bases. CDR3 length equals 13 residues. Germline-derived CDR1 and CDR2 are SGHTA and FQGNSA. Losses at the gene ends were 5 bases for V and 11 bases for J; bases not matched to a gene: 6. The CDR3 loop is CASSGTSVGKQFF. CDR3 nucleotide sequence: TGTGCCAGCAGCGGGACTAGCGTAGGCAAGCAGTTCTTC.

The chain couples TRBV28 to TRBJ2-5, with a weak D call TRBD2 (6 bases). CDR1 and CDR2 from the germline V gene are MDHEN and SYDVKM. This CDR3 spans 13 amino acids. With 10 bases removed from V and 0 bases from J, the gap between germline ends came to 12 bases. The DNA for the CDR3 is TGTGCCACCAGAAGCGGGTACCAAGAGACCCAGTACTTC. Protein: CATRSGYQETQYF. The variable domain in full, completed from reference TRBV28 and TRBJ2-5, reads DVKVTQSSRYLVKRTGEKVFLECVQDMDHENMFWYRQDPGLGLRLIYFSYDVKMKEKGDIPEGYSVSREKKERFSLILESASTNQTSMYLCATRSGYQETQYFGPGTRLLVL.

The chain carries TRBV4-1 and TRBJ2-7; the match to TRBD2 covers 8 bases. J was trimmed by 1 base and V by 4 bases; bases with no gene match: 15. The CDR3 runs to 18 residues. Per the germline V gene, CDR1 is MGHRA and CDR2 is YSYEKL. CDR3: CASSPTGLEAGESYEQYF. CDR3 coding DNA: TGCGCCAGCAGCCCTACCGGGCTCGAAGCGGGAGAATCCTACGAGCAGTACTTC.

This chain joins TRBV3-1 and TRBJ1-2; 10 nucleotides line up with TRBD1. This CDR3 has 15 amino acids. The junction had 9 bases not matched to a gene; V was cut back by 3 bases and J by 8 bases. Germline CDR1 and CDR2: LGHDT and YNNKEL (reference sequence). CDR3 nucleotide sequence: TGTGCCAGCAGCCAGGGCACCGGGACAGGGGACGGCTACACCTTC. It encodes CASSQGTGTGDGYTF.

Many counts were recorded for this clonotype. This rearrangement joins TRBV7-9 to TRBJ2-3; D might be TRBD2 (6 bases). V was pared by 5 bases and J by 3 bases, with 15 bases between. The CDR3 runs 15 residues. Germline V lookup: CDR1 SEHNR, CDR2 FQNEAQ (reference sequence). CDR3 in amino acids: CASSDWRGRTDTQYF. CDR3 DNA: TGTGCCAGCAGCGATTGGCGGGGCCGTACAGATACGCAGTATTTT.

This clonotype has only a few counts. The chain joins TRBV29-1 to TRBJ1-4; D is possibly TRBD1 (6 bases). Germline V lookup: CDR1 SQVTM, CDR2 ANQGSEA. The germline V and J ends were trimmed by 4 bases and 6 bases, with 9 bases remaining between them. The CDR3 runs 12 residues. CDR3 DNA sequence: TGCAGCGTTGCCTCAGGGGATGAAAAACTGTTTTTT. This sequence encodes CSVASGDEKLFF. Variable domain in full (rest from reference TRBV29-1 and TRBJ1-4): SAVISQKPSRDICQRGTSLTIQCQVDSQVTMMFWYRQQPGQSLTLIATANQGSEATYESGFVIDKFPISRPNLTFSTLTVSNMSPEDSSIYLCSVASGDEKLFFGSGTQLSVL.

This clonotype was counted a few times. The rearrangement joins TRBV3-1 to TRBJ2-6; TRBD2 matches 11 bases. Germline lookup yields CDR1 LGHDT and CDR2 YNNKEL (reference sequence). The ends lost 1 base at V and 0 bases at J; junction bases unmatched: 5. The CDR3 has 19 residues. This CDR3 is CASSQGGLAEHSGANVLTF. CDR3 bases: TGTGCCAGCAGCCAAGGGGGACTAGCGGAACACTCTGGGGCCAACGTCCTGACTTTC.

As to this clonotype: Possible read error: a much larger clone is one base away. CDR3: CASSLVQGVTKNIQYF. The CDR3, as DNA: TGTGCCAGCAGCTTAGTACAGGGGGTTACCAAAAACATTCAGTACTTC. The V call is TRBV13, the J call TRBJ2-4; 8 bases align to TRBD1. The CDR3 runs 16 residues. Per the germline V gene, CDR1 is PRHDT and CDR2 is FYEKMQ (reference sequence). With V trimmed by 1 base and J by 2 bases, 4 bases remained unmatched. The full variable domain, rest sourced from reference TRBV13 and TRBJ2-4, is AAGVIQSPRHLIKEKRETATLKCYPIPRHDTVYWYQQGPGQDPQFLISFYEKMQSDKGSIPDRFSAQQFSDYHSELNMSSLELGDSALYFCASSLVQGVTKNIQYFGAGTRLSVL.

This clonotype was detected once. A much larger clone differs by one base, so this may be a read error. The chain recombines TRBV20-1 with TRBJ2-1; D unresolved. From germline, CDR1 is DFQATT and CDR2 SNEGSKA (reference sequence). CDR3 length: 11 amino acids. The CDR3: CSARRYTEQFF. In nucleotides, the CDR3 is TGCAGTGCTCGCAGGTACACTGAGCAGTTCTTC.

This chain joins TRBV6-2 or TRBV6-3 and TRBJ1-1, with D unresolved. V lost 7 bases, J lost 8 bases, and 17 bases lay in between. The CDR3 contains 13 residues. CDR1 MNHEY and CDR2 SVGEGT come from the germline V gene. The CDR3, as DNA: TGTGCCAGCATCCTACTCTCAGGATCAGAAGCTTTCTTT. Translated, it gives CASILLSGSEAFF.

This clonotype was counted a few times. For the CDR3, the DNA is TGTGCCAGCAGCCCCCGACAGAATAGCAATCAGCCCCAGCATTTT. Translated, it gives CASSPRQNSNQPQHF. The V and J genes are TRBV4-2 and TRBJ1-5; tentatively, D is TRBD1 (5 bases). With 4 bases removed from V and 0 bases from J, the gap between germline ends came to 10 bases. Germline V gene lookup returns CDR1 LGHNA and CDR2 YNFKEQ. The CDR3 is 15 amino acids.

This clonotype was detected many times. This chain connects TRBV12-3 or TRBV12-4 to TRBJ2-7, with TRBD2 matching 11 bases. CDR3 length equals 16 residues. Trimming took 5 bases from V and 7 from J; bases not matched to a gene: 13. The CDR3 sequence is CASSPGLAASYNEQYF. DNA for the CDR3: TGTGCCAGCAGTCCGGGACTAGCGGCGTCCTACAATGAGCAGTACTTC.

CDR3 loop: CASSLVFMGESNEAFF. CDR3 DNA sequence: TGTGCCAGCAGCTTAGTGTTCATGGGGGAAAGTAATGAAGCTTTCTTT. The rearrangement uses TRBV7-9 and TRBJ1-1; tentatively, D is TRBD1 (5 bases). V was cut by 1 base and J by 7 bases, with 19 bases left in between. The CDR3 spans 16 residues. Germline values: CDR1 SEHNR, CDR2 FQNEAQ (reference sequence).

This clonotype was seen more than once but under ten times. The chain joins TRBV6-6 to TRBJ1-2; 8 bases fit TRBD1. V lost 7 bases and J lost 10; bases outside the gene matches: 8. This CDR3 is 12 amino acids long. Germline values: CDR1 MNHNY, CDR2 SVGAGI (reference sequence). The CDR3 is CASTDRTGSYTF. The CDR3, as DNA: TGTGCCAGCACCGACCGGACAGGGTCCTACACCTTC.

This clonotype was seen more than once but under ten times. This rearrangement joins TRBV20-1 to TRBJ2-1; TRBD2 aligns across 14 bases. Germline trimming cut 7 bases from V and 5 bases from J; bases unmatched to any gene: 10. This CDR3 has 16 amino acids. Germline V lookup: CDR1 DFQATT, CDR2 SNEGSKA (reference sequence). For the CDR3, the DNA is TGCAGTGTCACAGGACTAGCGGGAGGAAGGGACAATGAGCAGTTCTTC. It codes for CSVTGLAGGRDNEQFF.

V is TRBV5-5 and J is TRBJ1-2, with TRBD1 as a possible D gene (5 bases). V lost 4 bases, J lost 3 bases, and 19 bases lay in between. The CDR3 contains 16 residues. The germline gives CDR1 SGHKS, CDR2 YYEKEE (reference sequence). CDR3 protein: CASSDPGLPWDYGYTF. The CDR3 coding sequence is TGTGCCAGCAGCGATCCGGGACTCCCCTGGGACTATGGCTACACCTTC.

In its sample, this clonotype was seen many times. The chain recombines TRBV6-5 with TRBJ1-2; D is perhaps TRBD1 (6 bases). Germline V CDR1 and CDR2: MNHEY, SVGAGI. V lost 7 bases and J 4 bases, leaving 19 bases between the germline ends. The CDR3 totals 15 residues. The CDR3 sequence: CASKSGTGLGYGYTF. In DNA form, the CDR3 reads TGTGCCAGCAAAAGCGGCACAGGGCTGGGCTATGGCTACACCTTC.

This clonotype has just a few counts. The CDR3 loop reads CASSLVSSKETQYF. DNA for the CDR3: TGTGCCAGCAGCTTAGTATCCTCCAAGGAGACCCAGTACTTC. This chain joins TRBV7-6 and TRBJ2-5; D gene ambiguous. Per germline, CDR1 SGHVS and CDR2 FNYEAQ. The CDR3 is made up of 14 amino acids. V was clipped by 1 base and J by 5 bases, with 11 bases between them.

V gene TRBV3-1 combines with J gene TRBJ2-4; 7 bases line up with TRBD1. The end of the DNA aligns better with TRBJ2-7, so the J call may be wrong. This CDR3 region has 15 residues. Germline V gene sequence: CDR1 LGHDT, CDR2 YNNKEL (reference sequence). CDR3 DNA: TGTGCCAGCAGCCAAGAGGGACAGAGGGCCCACGAGCAGTACTTC. Translated, it gives CASSQEGQRAHEQYF.

This clonotype was picked up a small number of times. The CDR3 here is CASSFGQVNQYF. CDR3 bases: TGTGCCAGCAGCTTCGGACAGGTCAATCAGTACTTC. V usage is TRBV5-6 and J usage is TRBJ2-5, with 7 nucleotides matching TRBD1. The CDR3 length is 12 residues. Trimming cost V 2 bases and J 11 bases; bases outside gene matches: 6. Germline assignment: CDR1 SGHDT and CDR2 YYEEEE.

This clonotype came up once. V and J are TRBV3-1 and TRBJ2-7; D tentatively reads TRBD1 or TRBD2 (5 bases each). V shed 3 bases and J shed 3 bases, with 12 bases lying between them. CDR1 is LGHDT and CDR2 is YNNKEL in the germline V gene (reference sequence). The CDR3 loop spans 14 amino acids. The CDR3: CASSQTEGDYEQYF. In DNA, the CDR3 is TGTGCCAGCAGCCAGACAGAGGGAGACTACGAGCAGTACTTC.

This clonotype was observed a handful of times. The CDR3 coding sequence is TGCGCCAGCAGCTCGATAACAGGGACGGGCTACGAGCAGTACTTC. This gives the protein CASSSITGTGYEQYF. This chain joins TRBV5-1 and TRBJ2-7; the D gene is possibly TRBD1 (6 bases). This CDR3 contains 15 residues. Trimming pared 3 bases from V and 3 bases from J, leaving 16 bases between. From germline, CDR1 is SGHRS and CDR2 YFSETQ.

The rearrangement uses TRBV3-1 and TRBJ1-4; D ambiguous. Germline CDR1 and CDR2: LGHDT and YNNKEL (reference sequence). V lost 1 base and J lost 8, with 11 bases in between. The CDR3 covers 14 residues. The CDR3 loop is CASSQGASSEKLFF. CDR3 sequence (DNA): TGTGCCAGCAGCCAAGGGGCGAGTTCGGAAAAACTGTTTTTT. The whole variable domain, filled in from reference TRBV3-1 and TRBJ1-4, reads DTAVSQTPKYLVTQMGNDKSIKCEQNLGHDTMYWYKQDSKKFLKIMFSYNNKELIINETVPNRFSPKSPDKAHLNLHINSLELGDSAVYFCASSQGASSEKLFFGSGTQLSVL.